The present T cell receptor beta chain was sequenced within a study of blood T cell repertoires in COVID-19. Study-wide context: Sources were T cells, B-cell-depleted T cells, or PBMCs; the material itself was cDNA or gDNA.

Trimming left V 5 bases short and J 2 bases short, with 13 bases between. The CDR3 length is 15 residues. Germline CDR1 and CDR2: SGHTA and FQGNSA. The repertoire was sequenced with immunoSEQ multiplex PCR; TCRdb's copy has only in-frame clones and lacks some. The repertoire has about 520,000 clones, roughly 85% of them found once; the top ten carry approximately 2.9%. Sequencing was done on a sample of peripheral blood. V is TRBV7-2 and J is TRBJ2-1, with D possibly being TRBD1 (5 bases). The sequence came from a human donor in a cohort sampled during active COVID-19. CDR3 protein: CASSPAGPTYNEQFF. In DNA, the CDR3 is TGTGCCAGCAGCCCCGCAGGGCCCACCTACAATGAGCAGTTCTTC.